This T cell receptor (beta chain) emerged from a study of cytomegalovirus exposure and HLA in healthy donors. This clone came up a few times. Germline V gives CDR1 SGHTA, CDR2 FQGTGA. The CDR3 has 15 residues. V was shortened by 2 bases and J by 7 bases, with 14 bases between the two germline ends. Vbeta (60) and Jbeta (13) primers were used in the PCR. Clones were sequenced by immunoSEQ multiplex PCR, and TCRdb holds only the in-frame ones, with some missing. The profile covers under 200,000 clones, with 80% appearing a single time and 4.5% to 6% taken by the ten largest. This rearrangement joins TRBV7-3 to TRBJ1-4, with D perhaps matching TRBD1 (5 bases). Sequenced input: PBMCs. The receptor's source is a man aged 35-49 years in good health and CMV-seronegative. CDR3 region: CASSLGRAPGEKLFF. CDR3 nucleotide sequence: TGTGCCAGCAGCTTAGGCAGGGCACCTGGTGAAAAACTGTTTTTT.